This T cell receptor (beta chain) derives from a study of OX40 agonist ivuxolimab in advanced cancers. As for the study in general: Patients were given ivuxolimab, an antibody that agonizes OX40 (CD134). Ivuxolimab doses were 0.01, 0.1, 0.3, 1.5, 3 or 10 mg/kg every 2 weeks. Study conclusions and caveats: It was also the case that some nonresponders had low normalized T-cell clonal expansion.

The germline V gene encodes CDR1 SGHRS and CDR2 YFSETQ. The V end was cut by 3 bases, the J end by 2 bases, with 9 bases between. The length of the CDR3 is 14 residues. Repertoires were generated with immunoSEQ multiplex PCR, while TCRdb's copy carries only in-frame clones and drops some. The sample has tens of thousands of clones; 80% to 95% are singletons. A word on this clone: Its specificity is unknown.

This specimen was CD4+ or CD8+ T cells sorted from blood, taken in a trial of the OX40 agonist ivuxolimab. The V call is TRBV5-1, the J call TRBJ1-5, with D maybe TRBD1 (6 bases). The TCR sequence derives from an adult with an advanced solid tumor such as melanoma, head and neck, liver or kidney cancer. The CDR3 loop is CASSSGEGNQPQHF. The CDR3 nucleotides are TGCGCCAGCAGCTCAGGGGAGGGCAATCAGCCCCAGCATTTT.